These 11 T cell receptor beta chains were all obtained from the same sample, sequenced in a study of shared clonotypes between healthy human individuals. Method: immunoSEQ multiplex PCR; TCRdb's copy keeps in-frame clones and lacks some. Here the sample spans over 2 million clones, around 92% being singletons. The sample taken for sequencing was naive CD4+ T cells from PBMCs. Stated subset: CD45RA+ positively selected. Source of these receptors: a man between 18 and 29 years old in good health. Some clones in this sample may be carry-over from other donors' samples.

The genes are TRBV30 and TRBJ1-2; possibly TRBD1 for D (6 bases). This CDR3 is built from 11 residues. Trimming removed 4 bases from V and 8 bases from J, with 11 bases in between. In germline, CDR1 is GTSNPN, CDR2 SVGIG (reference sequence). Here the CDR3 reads CAWNRVRGYTF. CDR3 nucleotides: TGTGCCTGGAACAGGGTGCGGGGCTACACCTTC.

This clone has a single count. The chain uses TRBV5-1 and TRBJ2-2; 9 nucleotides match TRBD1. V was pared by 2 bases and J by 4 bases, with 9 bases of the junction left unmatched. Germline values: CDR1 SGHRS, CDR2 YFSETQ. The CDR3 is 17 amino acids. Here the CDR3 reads CASSLPRTGGFTGELFF. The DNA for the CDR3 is TGCGCCAGCAGCTTACCCAGAACAGGGGGCTTCACCGGGGAGCTGTTTTTT.

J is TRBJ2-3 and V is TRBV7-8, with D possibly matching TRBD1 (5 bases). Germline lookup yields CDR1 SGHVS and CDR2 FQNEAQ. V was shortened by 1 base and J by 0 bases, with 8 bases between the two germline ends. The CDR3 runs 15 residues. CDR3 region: CASSLGQSSTDTQYF. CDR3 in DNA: TGTGCCAGCAGCTTAGGACAGTCTAGCACAGATACGCAGTATTTT. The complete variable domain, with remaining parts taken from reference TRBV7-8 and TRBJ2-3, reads GAGVSQSPRYKVAKRGQDVALRCDPISGHVSLFWYQQALGQGPEFLTYFQNEAQLDKSGLPSDRFFAERPEGSVSTLKIQRTQQEDSAVYLCASSLGQSSTDTQYFGPGTRLTVL.

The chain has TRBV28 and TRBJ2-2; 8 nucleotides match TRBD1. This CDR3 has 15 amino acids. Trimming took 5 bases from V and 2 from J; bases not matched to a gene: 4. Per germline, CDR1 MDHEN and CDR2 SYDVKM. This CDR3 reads CASSGDRPNTGELFF. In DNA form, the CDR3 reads TGTGCCAGCAGTGGGGACAGGCCAAACACCGGGGAGCTGTTTTTT.

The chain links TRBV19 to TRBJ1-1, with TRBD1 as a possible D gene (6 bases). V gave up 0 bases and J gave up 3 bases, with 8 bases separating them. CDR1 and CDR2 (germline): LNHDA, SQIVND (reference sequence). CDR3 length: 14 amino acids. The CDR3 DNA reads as TGTGCCAGTAGTATAGATGAGGGGGACACTGAAGCTTTCTTT. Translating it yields CASSIDEGDTEAFF.

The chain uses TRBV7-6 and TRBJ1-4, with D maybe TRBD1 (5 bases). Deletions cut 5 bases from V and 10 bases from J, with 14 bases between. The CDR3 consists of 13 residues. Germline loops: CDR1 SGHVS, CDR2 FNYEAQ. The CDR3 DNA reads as TGTGCCAGCAGCACCGGGACGGACCTAAAACTGTTTTTT. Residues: CASSTGTDLKLFF.

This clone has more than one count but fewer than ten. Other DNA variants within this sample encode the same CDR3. This CDR3 is CASSIGQGRGANEKLFF. The CDR3 region has the DNA TGTGCCAGCAGCATAGGACAGGGGAGAGGAGCTAATGAAAAACTGTTTTTT. This chain connects TRBV7-9 to TRBJ1-4; 9 nucleotides line up with TRBD1. The junction had 10 bases not matched to a gene; V was cut back by 5 bases and J by 3 bases. This CDR3 contains 17 residues. Germline V gene lookup returns CDR1 SEHNR and CDR2 FQNEAQ (reference sequence).

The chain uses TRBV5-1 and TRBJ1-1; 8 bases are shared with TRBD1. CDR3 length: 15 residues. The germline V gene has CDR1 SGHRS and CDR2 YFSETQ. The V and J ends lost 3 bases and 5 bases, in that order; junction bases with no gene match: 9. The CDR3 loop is CASSWPGGSVTEAFF. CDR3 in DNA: TGCGCCAGCAGCTGGCCAGGGGGCTCGGTAACTGAAGCTTTCTTT.

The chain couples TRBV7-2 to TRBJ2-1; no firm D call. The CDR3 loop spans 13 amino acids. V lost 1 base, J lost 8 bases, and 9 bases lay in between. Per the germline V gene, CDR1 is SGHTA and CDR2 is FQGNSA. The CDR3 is CASSLVLAYEQFF. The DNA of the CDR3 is TGTGCCAGCAGCTTAGTTTTAGCCTATGAGCAGTTCTTC.

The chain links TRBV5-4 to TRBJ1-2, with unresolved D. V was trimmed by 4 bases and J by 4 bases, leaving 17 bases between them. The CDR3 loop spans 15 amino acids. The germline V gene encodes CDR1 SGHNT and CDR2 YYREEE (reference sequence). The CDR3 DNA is TGTGCCAGCAGCCAGGATCGGGCATTTAGCTATGGCTACACCTTC. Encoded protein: CASSQDRAFSYGYTF.

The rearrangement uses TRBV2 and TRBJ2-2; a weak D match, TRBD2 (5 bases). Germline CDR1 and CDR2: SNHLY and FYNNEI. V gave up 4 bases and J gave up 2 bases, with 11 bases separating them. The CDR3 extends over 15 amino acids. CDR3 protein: CASSVISGNTGELFF. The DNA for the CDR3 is TGTGCCAGCAGTGTTATCAGCGGTAACACCGGGGAGCTGTTTTTT.